This paragraph reports one TCR beta chain. Its target is not known. The data were produced by immunoSEQ multiplex PCR, yet TCRdb's version contains in-frame clones alone and is incomplete. The sample yields around 130,000 clones, approximately 89% seen once. The data are from a study of cytomegalovirus exposure and HLA in healthy donors. Study overall: The approximately 610 first-cohort repertoires shared a platform with the 130 or so validation repertoires, as reported in a later analysis. General study results and limits: A few chains tied to CMV proved CMV antigen-specific in vitro. The study labeled more than 150 TCR beta chains cytomegalovirus-associated.

V lost 8 bases and J lost 4, with 15 bases in between. The CDR3 is 14 residues long. Germline loops: CDR1 MNHEY, CDR2 SVGAGI. The sample taken for sequencing was PBMCs. The TCR originated in a man aged 25 to 40 in good health and CMV-seronegative. The chain employs TRBV6-5 and TRBJ2-1, with D possibly TRBD1 on 5 matching bases. The chain's CDR3 is CASQGSSTYNEQFF. The CDR3 nucleotides are TGTGCCAGCCAGGGTTCCTCGACATACAATGAGCAGTTCTTC.